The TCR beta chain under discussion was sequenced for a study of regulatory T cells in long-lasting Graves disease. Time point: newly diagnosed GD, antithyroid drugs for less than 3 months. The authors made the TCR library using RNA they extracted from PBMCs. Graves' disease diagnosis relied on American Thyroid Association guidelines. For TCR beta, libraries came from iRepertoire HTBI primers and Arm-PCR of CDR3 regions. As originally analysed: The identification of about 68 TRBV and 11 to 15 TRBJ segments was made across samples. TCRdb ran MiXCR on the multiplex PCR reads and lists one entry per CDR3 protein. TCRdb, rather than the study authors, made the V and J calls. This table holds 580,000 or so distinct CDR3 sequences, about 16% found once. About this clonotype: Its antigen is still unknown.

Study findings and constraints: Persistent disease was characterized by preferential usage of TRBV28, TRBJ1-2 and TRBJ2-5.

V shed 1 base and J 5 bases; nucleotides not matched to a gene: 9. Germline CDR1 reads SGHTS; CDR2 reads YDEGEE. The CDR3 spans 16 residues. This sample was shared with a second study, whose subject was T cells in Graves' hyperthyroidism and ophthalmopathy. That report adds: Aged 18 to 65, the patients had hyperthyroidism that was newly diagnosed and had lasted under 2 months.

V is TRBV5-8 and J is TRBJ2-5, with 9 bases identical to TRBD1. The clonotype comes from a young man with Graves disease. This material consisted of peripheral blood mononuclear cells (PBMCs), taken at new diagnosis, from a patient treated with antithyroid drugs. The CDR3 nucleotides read TGTGCCAGCAGCTTGTTCCACAGGGGGCTGTGGGAGACCCAGTACTTC. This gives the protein CASSLFHRGLWETQYF.